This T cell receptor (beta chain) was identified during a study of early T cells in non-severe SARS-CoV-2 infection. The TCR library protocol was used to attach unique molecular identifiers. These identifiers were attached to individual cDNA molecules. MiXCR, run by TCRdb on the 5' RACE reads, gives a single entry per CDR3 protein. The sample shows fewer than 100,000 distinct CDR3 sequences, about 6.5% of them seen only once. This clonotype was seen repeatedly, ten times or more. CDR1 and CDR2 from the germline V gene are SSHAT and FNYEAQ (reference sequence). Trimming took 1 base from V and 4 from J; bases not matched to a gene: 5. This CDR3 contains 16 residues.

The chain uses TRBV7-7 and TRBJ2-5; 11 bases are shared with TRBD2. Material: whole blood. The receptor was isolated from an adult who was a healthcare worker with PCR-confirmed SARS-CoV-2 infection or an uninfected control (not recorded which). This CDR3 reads CASSLGLAGGPETQYF. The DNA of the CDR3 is TGTGCCAGCAGCTTAGGGCTAGCGGGAGGCCCAGAGACCCAGTACTTC.